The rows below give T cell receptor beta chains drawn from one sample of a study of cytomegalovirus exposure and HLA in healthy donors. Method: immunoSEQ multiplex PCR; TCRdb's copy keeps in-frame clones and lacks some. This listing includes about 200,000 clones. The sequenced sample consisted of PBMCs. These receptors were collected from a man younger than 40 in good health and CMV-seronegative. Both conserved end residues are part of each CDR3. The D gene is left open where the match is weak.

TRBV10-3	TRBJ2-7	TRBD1	TGTGCCATCCGGGACAGGGGTTCCTACGAGCAGTACTTC	CAIRDRGSYEQYF
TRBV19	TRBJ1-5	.	TGTGCCAGTACCTCGGGATGGGCCTCGGGTCAGCCCCAGCATTTT	CASTSGWASGQPQHF
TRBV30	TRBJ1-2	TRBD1	TGTGCCTGGAGTCTGACGGGACAGGGGTACTATGGCTACACCTTC	CAWSLTGQGYYGYTF
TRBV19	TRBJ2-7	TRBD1	TGTGCCAGTAGCCCGGGACAGGGGATGAACGAGCAGTACTTC	CASSPGQGMNEQYF
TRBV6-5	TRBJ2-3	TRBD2	TGTGCCAGCAGTTACGGGCTAGCGGGAGGTTCAGATACGCAGTATTTT	CASSYGLAGGSDTQYF
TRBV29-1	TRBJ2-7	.	TGCAGCGTCGCTCGGACAGTCACCTACGAGCAGTACTTC	CSVARTVTYEQYF
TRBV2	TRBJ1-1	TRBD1	TGTGCCAGCAGACTCCGGGACAGGGGAACTGAAGCTTTCTTT	CASRLRDRGTEAFF
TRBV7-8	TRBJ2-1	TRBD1	TGTGCCAGCAGCTTGAAACGGACAGGTATGAATGAGCAGTTCTTC	CASSLKRTGMNEQFF
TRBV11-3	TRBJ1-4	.	TGTGCCAGCAGCCCAAGGCGGCAGGATGGGCGGGATAATGAAAAACTGTTTTTT	CASSPRRQDGRDNEKLFF
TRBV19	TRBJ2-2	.	TGTGCCAGTAGTATTGGGGGGTTCGCAAACACCGGGGAGCTGTTTTTT	CASSIGGFANTGELFF
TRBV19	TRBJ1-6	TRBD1	TGTGCCAGTAAAGTCAAGGGGACAGGGTGGGGTAATTCACCCCTCCACTTT	CASKVKGTGWGNSPLHF
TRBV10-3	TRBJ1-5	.	TGTGCCATCAGTGAGTCGACTGGTAGCAATCAGCCCCAGCATTTT	CAISESTGSNQPQHF
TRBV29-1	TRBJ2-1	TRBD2	TGCAGCGTCCGGACCGGGACTAGCGATGAGCAGTTCTTC	CSVRTGTSDEQFF
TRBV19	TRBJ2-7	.	TGTGCCAGTAGTATTTGGAGCGGCTCGCCCTCGGGGAAGCAGTACTTC	CASSIWSGSPSGKQYF
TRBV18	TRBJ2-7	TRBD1	TGTGCCAGCTCACCACAGACAGGGCCTTCCTACGAGCAGTACTTC	CASSPQTGPSYEQYF
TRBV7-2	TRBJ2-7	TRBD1	TGTGCCAGCAGCTTAACTGACAGGGCATCCTACGAGCAGTACTTC	CASSLTDRASYEQYF
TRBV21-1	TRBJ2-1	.	TGTGCCAGCAGCAGGGGAAGACTAGAGTATGAGCAGTTCTTC	CASSRGRLEYEQFF
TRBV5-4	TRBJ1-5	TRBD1	TGTGCCAGCAGCTCCGGACAGGGTAGCCAGCCCCAGCATTTT	CASSSGQGSQPQHF
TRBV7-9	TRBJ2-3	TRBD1	TGTGCCAGCACCGTCGACAGGGCGGGCACAGATACGCAGTATTTT	CASTVDRAGTDTQYF
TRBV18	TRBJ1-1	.	TGTGCCAGCTCCCTAAAGCAAGCGGCGGGTGAAGCTTTCTTT	CASSLKQAAGEAFF
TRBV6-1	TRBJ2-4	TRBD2	TGTGCCAGCAGACCCGGGACTACAGCCAAAAACATTCAGTACTTC	CASRPGTTAKNIQYF
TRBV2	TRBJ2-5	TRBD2	TGTGCCAGCGGCGGACTAGCGGGAGTTGAAGAGACCCAGTACTTC	CASGGLAGVEETQYF
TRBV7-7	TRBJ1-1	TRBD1	TGTGCCAGCAGCCCACATACAGGGGAGAACACTGAAGCTTTCTTT	CASSPHTGENTEAFF
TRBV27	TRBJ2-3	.	TGTGCCAGCAGGAGAATGTCAGGCATTAGCACAGATACGCAGTATTTT	CASRRMSGISTDTQYF
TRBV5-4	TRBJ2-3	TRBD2	TGTGCCAGCACCGGGGGACTAGCGTCAGATACGCAGTATTTT	CASTGGLASDTQYF
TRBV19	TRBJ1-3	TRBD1	TGTGCCAGTAGTATAGGAAAAGGGGGACAGGGAGCTGGAAACACCATATATTTT	CASSIGKGGQGAGNTIYF
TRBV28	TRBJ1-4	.	TGTGCCAGCAGTTCAGGGTCGGTACCTGAAAAACTGTTTTTT	CASSSGSVPEKLFF
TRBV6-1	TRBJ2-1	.	TGTGCCAGCCCTTCGTACAATGAGCAGTTCTTC	CASPSYNEQFF